This TCR beta chain was profiled in a study of identical twins. The table lists this clonotype with a few counts. What it recognizes is unknown. TCRdb used MiXCR to reprocess the 5' RACE reads, holding one entry per CDR3 protein. In the table there are about 550,000 distinct CDR3 sequences, about 22% of which are singletons. V lost 6 bases, J lost 1 base, and 5 bases stayed unmatched. Germline V gene sequence: CDR1 SEHNR, CDR2 FQNEAQ (reference sequence). This CDR3 is 15 amino acids long. Study observations and caveats: Conclusions relied on cross-sectional statistical analysis, not following the same donors.

The same sample was also used in a study of yellow fever vaccine responses in identical twins. Per that paper: Reportedly, the T cell response mounted by twins to vaccine seemed partly convergent, partly personalized.

Material for sequencing was CD4+ T cells sorted from blood. This TCR was recovered from a woman between 18 and 29 years old in good health. The chain is built from TRBV7-9 and TRBJ2-7; 11 bases fit TRBD2. The DNA of the CDR3 is TGTGCCAGCAGTAAACTAGCGGGAGATTCCTACGAGCAGTACTTC. Translated, it gives CASSKLAGDSYEQYF.